The 5 T cell receptor beta chains below all came from one sample that was sequenced in a study of neurological immune-mediated disorders. A single record per CDR3 protein comes from TCRdb applying MiXCR to the 5' RACE reads. The sample holds 67,000 or so distinct CDR3 sequences, roughly 15% seen once. The sample's time point: longitudinal time-point 1 (baseline). Sequencing was done on a sample of PBMCs. The receptor set was obtained from a female donor with HTLV-1-associated myelopathy (HAM/TSP).

To note about this clonotype: One end of the junction does not line up with germline, which may come from a read error. The V and J genes are TRBV7-9 and TRBJ2-2; D not resolved. In germline, CDR1 is SEHNR, CDR2 FQNEAQ (reference sequence). This CDR3 is 14 amino acids long. CDR3 residues: CVSSLLTNTGELFF. As DNA, the CDR3 is TGTGTCAGCAGCCTACTGACGAACACCGGGGAGCTGTTTTTT.

In this sample, this clonotype turned up many times. V is TRBV3-1 and J is TRBJ2-1, with D maybe TRBD1 (6 bases). Trimming cost V 8 bases and J 4 bases, with 18 bases left between them. The germline V gene has CDR1 LGHDT and CDR2 YNNKEL (reference sequence). The CDR3 runs to 15 residues. The CDR3: CASGGRGWGYNEQFF. The CDR3 nucleotides are TGTGCCAGCGGGGGCCGGGGTTGGGGGTACAATGAGCAGTTCTTC.

The rearrangement uses TRBV5-1 and TRBJ2-7; possibly TRBD2 for D (6 bases). This CDR3 spans 15 amino acids. The V gene lost 0 bases and the J gene lost 3 bases, with 13 bases spanning the gap. Germline V lookup: CDR1 SGHRS, CDR2 YFSETQ. CDR3 nucleotide sequence: TGCGCCAGCAGCTTGGGAGCGGGTCAGGTCTACGAGCAGTACTTC. Encoded protein: CASSLGAGQVYEQYF.

In its sample, this clonotype was seen many times. V usage is TRBV5-6 and J usage is TRBJ2-7, with D possibly TRBD2 on 5 matching bases. The CDR3 loop spans 15 amino acids. V lost 2 bases and J 4 bases, leaving 16 bases between the germline ends. The germline gives CDR1 SGHDT, CDR2 YYEEEE. CDR3 bases: TGTGCCAGCAGCTTTCTGGCCGGGGATACGTACGAGCAGTACTTC. Translation gives CASSFLAGDTYEQYF.

This clonotype was seen repeatedly, ten times or more. V and J are TRBV2 and TRBJ1-6; D is possibly TRBD1 (6 bases). The CDR3 loop spans 15 amino acids. Trimming left V 6 bases short and J 7 bases short, with 16 bases between. Germline CDR1 reads SNHLY; CDR2 reads FYNNEI. The CDR3 is CASSEGEAKNSPLHF. CDR3 nucleotides: TGTGCCAGCAGCGAGGGGGAAGCCAAAAATTCACCCCTCCACTTT.